Below are 21 T cell receptor beta chains sequenced from a single sample in a study of cytomegalovirus exposure and HLA in healthy donors. The PCR contained 60 Vbeta and 13 Jbeta primers. Sequenced by immunoSEQ multiplex PCR; TCRdb stores in-frame clones only, minus some. The repertoire has 130,000 to 150,000 clones, about 80% of them found once; the top ten carry roughly 1.2%. The sequencing input was PBMCs. These receptors came from a male donor in good health and CMV-seropositive.

This clone was seen only once. Additional DNA sequences in this sample encode the identical CDR3. This chain connects TRBV7-2 to TRBJ2-7; the D is unclear. Germline assignment: CDR1 SGHTA and CDR2 FQGNSA. Trimming cost V 1 base and J 3 bases, with 7 bases left between them. This CDR3 is 13 amino acids long. CDR3: CASSLGRGYEQYF. CDR3 DNA sequence: TGTGCCAGCAGCTTAGGGCGCGGCTACGAGCAGTACTTC.

This chain uses TRBV11-1 with TRBJ2-7; TRBD1 is a possible D gene (6 bases). Per the germline V gene, CDR1 is SGHAT and CDR2 is FQDESV (reference sequence). V was trimmed by 4 bases and J by 2 bases, leaving 9 bases between them. This CDR3 contains 13 residues. CDR3 nucleotides: TGTGCCAGCAGCTGGGACACCGCCTACGAGCAGTACTTC. Amino acid sequence: CASSWDTAYEQYF.

The J gene is TRBJ1-3, the V gene TRBV2; 8 bases match TRBD1. The germline gives CDR1 SNHLY, CDR2 FYNNEI. The length of the CDR3 is 15 residues. V lost 6 bases to trimming and J lost 0 bases; unmatched junction nucleotides: 4. The CDR3 spells CASSAGGHSGNTIYF. In DNA form, the CDR3 reads TGTGCCAGCAGCGCAGGGGGCCACTCTGGAAACACCATATATTTT.

This clone appeared a few times. This rearrangement joins TRBV19 to TRBJ2-7; 14 bases are shared with TRBD2. CDR1 is LNHDA, CDR2 SQIVND, per germline (reference sequence). The CDR3 extends over 19 amino acids. After removal of 5 bases from V and 5 bases from J, the junction contained 17 bases not matched to a gene. CDR3 region: CASSQPGTSGSFMEDEQYF. The CDR3 nucleotides are TGTGCCAGTAGTCAACCCGGGACTAGCGGGAGTTTTATGGAAGACGAGCAGTACTTC.

The chain employs TRBV5-6 and TRBJ2-6; the match to TRBD2 covers 11 bases. V shed 2 bases, J shed 0 bases, and the junction held 7 bases outside the gene matches. Germline CDR1 SGHDT, CDR2 YYEEEE. The CDR3 extends over 19 amino acids. The CDR3 spells CASSLVAGLADSGANVLTF. The CDR3 DNA is TGTGCCAGCAGCTTAGTAGCGGGACTAGCGGACTCTGGGGCCAACGTCCTGACTTTC.

This chain joins TRBV19 and TRBJ2-1, with D perhaps TRBD2 (6 bases). The germline gives CDR1 LNHDA, CDR2 SQIVND (reference sequence). The CDR3 covers 15 residues. V was shortened by 6 bases and J by 4 bases, with 16 bases between the two germline ends. The CDR3 DNA reads TGTGCCAGTAGGCGACTAGAGGCGGTATACAATGAGCAGTTCTTC. Its translation: CASRRLEAVYNEQFF.

This clone was detected ten times or more. The V and J genes are TRBV6-6 and TRBJ1-1; 9 nucleotides match TRBD1. CDR1 is MNHNY and CDR2 is SVGAGI in the germline V gene (reference sequence). The CDR3 runs to 15 residues. The J segment lost 5 bases and the V segment lost 2 bases, leaving 6 bases of the junction unmatched. CDR3 residues: CASSYKQGAFTEAFF. The CDR3 DNA follows: TGTGCCAGCAGTTACAAACAGGGGGCCTTTACTGAAGCTTTCTTT.

There are a few counts of this clone. The chain has TRBV4-1 and TRBJ2-2; D is ambiguous. The CDR3 has 13 residues. Germline lookup yields CDR1 MGHRA and CDR2 YSYEKL. Trimming pared 1 base from V and 6 bases from J, leaving 6 bases between. CDR3 in DNA: TGCGCCAGCAGCCAAGTGTCGGCCGGGGAGCTGTTTTTT. This translates into CASSQVSAGELFF.

This clone showed up just a few times. The same CDR3 is also encoded by other DNA sequences in this sample. The chain joins TRBV5-4 to TRBJ2-1; TRBD2 matches at 13 bases. This CDR3 comprises 15 residues. The V segment lost 5 bases and the J segment 3 bases; nucleotides outside the gene matches: 2. Germline CDR1 is SGHNT and CDR2 is YYREEE (reference sequence). In DNA, the CDR3 is TGTGCCAGCAGTCGGACTAGCGGGGGCTACAATGAGCAGTTCTTC. Its protein product is CASSRTSGGYNEQFF. The whole variable domain, remainder taken from reference TRBV5-4 and TRBJ2-1, is ETGVTQSPTHLIKTRGQQVTLRCSSQSGHNTVSWYQQALGQGPQFIFQYYREEENGRGNFPPRFSGLQFPNYSSELNVNALELDDSALYLCASSRTSGGYNEQFFGPGTRLTVL.

The chain recombines TRBV6-9 with TRBJ1-3; D gene uncertain. CDR1 and CDR2 (germline): MNHGY, SVAAGI. CDR3 length: 12 amino acids. V was cut by 8 bases and J by 4 bases, with 9 bases left in between. CDR3 sequence (DNA): TGTGCCAGCGAGACGGGAGGAAACACCATATATTTT. Translated: CASETGGNTIYF.

The rearrangement uses TRBV19 and TRBJ1-6, with D perhaps TRBD1 (6 bases). This CDR3 is 16 amino acids long. Germline-derived CDR1 and CDR2 are LNHDA and SQIVND (reference sequence). The V end was cut by 1 base, the J end by 7 bases, with 14 bases between. Here the CDR3 reads CASSIGVYRDNSPLHF. The CDR3 DNA reads TGTGCCAGTAGTATAGGGGTTTACAGGGACAATTCACCCCTCCACTTT.

The chain links TRBV28 to TRBJ2-1; 7 positions match TRBD2. The CDR3 is 17 residues long. V was clipped by 5 bases and J by 0 bases; unmatched bases: 10. Germline V gives CDR1 MDHEN, CDR2 SYDVKM. CDR3 coding DNA: TGTGCCAGCAGTACCTCCCAAGCGGGAAGCTCCTACAATGAGCAGTTCTTC. The encoded protein is CASSTSQAGSSYNEQFF.

The chain links TRBV18 to TRBJ1-1; D uncertain. V lost 3 bases to trimming and J lost 1 base, with 6 bases between them. Germline-derived CDR1 and CDR2 are KGHSH and LQKENI. CDR3 length: 13 amino acids. The CDR3 spells CASSPSENTEAFF. The CDR3, as DNA: TGTGCCAGCTCACCCAGCGAGAACACTGAAGCTTTCTTT.

The rearrangement uses TRBV5-1 and TRBJ2-5, with 11 bases matching TRBD2. This CDR3 is built from 19 residues. The germline CDR1 and CDR2 sequences are SGHRS and YFSETQ. Germline trimming cut 0 bases from V and 5 bases from J; bases unmatched to any gene: 15. The CDR3, as DNA: TGCGCCAGCAGCTTGGACGGACCCTTAGCGGGGGGGCTTGAGGAGACCCAGTACTTC. It encodes CASSLDGPLAGGLEETQYF.

V and J are TRBV5-4 and TRBJ2-1, with TRBD1 identical over 8 bases. Germline-derived CDR1 and CDR2 are SGHNT and YYREEE (reference sequence). Trimming cost V 4 bases and J 0 bases; bases outside gene matches: 3. The CDR3 totals 15 residues. The CDR3 nucleotides read TGTGCCAGCAGCCTTACAGGGGGCTCCTACAATGAGCAGTTCTTC. Its translation: CASSLTGGSYNEQFF.

V and J are TRBV9 and TRBJ2-6, with 7 bases matching TRBD1. Germline CDR1 and CDR2: SGDLS and YYNGEE. V shed 0 bases and J 3 bases; nucleotides not matched to a gene: 9. The CDR3 loop spans 18 amino acids. The CDR3 region has the DNA TGTGCCAGCAGCGTAGATCCCCAGACAGGGCGTGGGGCCAACGTCCTGACTTTC. Its protein product is CASSVDPQTGRGANVLTF.

This clone was detected only once. The rearrangement uses TRBV5-8 and TRBJ2-3; 8 bases are shared with TRBD2. Germline assignment: CDR1 SGHTS and CDR2 YDEGEE. The CDR3 totals 13 residues. With V trimmed by 4 bases and J by 11 bases, 9 bases remained unmatched. CDR3 nucleotide sequence: TGTGCCAGCAGCCTGGGGGGACTAGACAAGCAGTATTTT. It yields the protein CASSLGGLDKQYF.

The V and J genes are TRBV6-1 and TRBJ2-1, with 15 bases that match TRBD2. V lost 4 bases to trimming and J lost 5 bases; unmatched junction nucleotides: 15. CDR3 length: 20 residues. CDR1 and CDR2 from the germline V gene are MNHNS and SASEGT. CDR3 protein: CASSGTVLGLAGGLNNEQFF. Here the CDR3 DNA reads TGTGCCAGCAGTGGGACGGTCCTCGGACTAGCGGGGGGGCTAAACAATGAGCAGTTCTTC.

J is TRBJ2-7 and V is TRBV29-1; D is perhaps TRBD2 (6 bases). V gave up 0 bases and J gave up 3 bases, with 9 bases separating them. Germline V gene lookup returns CDR1 SQVTM and CDR2 ANQGSEA. The CDR3 extends over 13 amino acids. CDR3 in amino acids: CSVEERGGYEQYF. CDR3 DNA sequence: TGCAGCGTTGAAGAGCGGGGCGGCTACGAGCAGTACTTC.

The chain links TRBV29-1 to TRBJ2-2, with TRBD2 identical over 8 bases. J lost 6 bases, V lost 7 bases, and 10 bases had no gene match. The CDR3 is made up of 14 amino acids. CDR1 and CDR2 (germline): SQVTM, ANQGSEA. The CDR3 region has the DNA TGCAGCGCCGGGGGGGAGCCATTCCCCGGGGAGCTGTTTTTT. Translating it yields CSAGGEPFPGELFF.

V gene TRBV25-1 combines with J gene TRBJ2-5; 9 bases are shared with TRBD1. Near its end, the DNA agrees better with TRBJ2-7, so the J call may be wrong. This CDR3 spans 14 amino acids. Germline values: CDR1 MGHDK, CDR2 SYGVNS. The CDR3 loop reads CASRGQGSSYEQYF. The DNA for the CDR3 is TGTGCCAGCAGAGGACAGGGGTCCTCCTACGAGCAGTACTTC.